These 18 T cell receptor beta chains came from one sample sequenced in a study of Ad26.COV2.S vaccination and SARS-CoV-2 variants. The method was immunoSEQ multiplex PCR; TCRdb's version includes in-frame clones alone and lacks a portion of them. The repertoire holds 97,000 or so clones, with about three quarters as singletons. Material: peripheral blood, obtained after recovery from COVID-19. All receptors derive from a human donor who had recovered from COVID-19.

The chain recombines TRBV10-3 with TRBJ1-2; D remains ambiguous. With 2 bases removed from V and 1 base from J, the gap between germline ends came to 5 bases. Per the germline V gene, CDR1 is ENHRY and CDR2 is SYGVKD. The CDR3 length is 13 residues. CDR3 protein: CAISEEGNYGYTF. CDR3 DNA sequence: TGTGCCATCAGTGAGGAGGGTAACTATGGCTACACCTTC.

This sequence joins TRBV2 and TRBJ2-5, with a tentative D call TRBD2 (7 bases). CDR1 is SNHLY and CDR2 is FYNNEI in the germline V gene. The V end lost 5 bases, the J end lost 2 bases, and 15 bases lay between the germline ends. This CDR3 has 15 residues. The CDR3 is CASSFEGGIQETQYF. The CDR3 DNA is TGTGCCAGCAGTTTCGAGGGGGGGATACAAGAGACCCAGTACTTC. The whole variable domain, filled in from reference TRBV2 and TRBJ2-5, reads EPEVTQTPSHQVTQMGQEVILRCVPISNHLYFYWYRQILGQKVEFLVSFYNNEISEKSEIFDDQFSVERPDGSNFTLKIRSTKLEDSAMYFCASSFEGGIQETQYFGPGTRLLVL.

This rearrangement joins TRBV3-1 (or the pseudogene TRBV3-2) to TRBJ2-7; 12 positions match TRBD2. From germline, CDR1 is LGHDT and CDR2 YNNKEL (reference sequence). Trimming removed 2 bases from V and 4 bases from J; junction bases left unmatched: 0. CDR3 length equals 14 residues. Here the CDR3 reads CASSQLAGGYEQYF. DNA for the CDR3: TGTGCCAGCAGCCAACTAGCGGGGGGGTACGAGCAGTACTTC.

This clone was seen just once. The chain couples TRBV11-2 to TRBJ2-1; D gene ambiguous. This CDR3 has 17 amino acids. V lost 0 bases and J 0 bases, leaving 12 bases between the germline ends. CDR1 is SGHAT, CDR2 FQNNGV, per germline. DNA of the CDR3: TGTGCCAGCAGCTTAGACCCCCGTTTCCGCTCCTACAATGAGCAGTTCTTC. The encoded protein is CASSLDPRFRSYNEQFF.

The chain has TRBV7-9 and TRBJ1-1; D remains ambiguous. Trimming cost V 6 bases and J 3 bases, with 11 bases left between them. Germline CDR1 SEHNR, CDR2 FQNEAQ (reference sequence). CDR3 length: 13 amino acids. CDR3 in amino acids: CASSPMQDTEAFF. The CDR3 nucleotides read TGTGCCAGCAGTCCAATGCAGGACACTGAAGCTTTCTTT.

This clone came up once. This chain uses TRBV10-3 with TRBJ2-2; no clear D gene. Between the trimmed V and J ends, which lost 2 bases and 3 bases, there was a span of 4 bases. CDR1 is ENHRY and CDR2 is SYGVKD in the germline V gene. This CDR3 region has 13 residues. CDR3: CAISEADTGELFF. CDR3 sequence (DNA): TGTGCCATCAGTGAGGCTGACACCGGGGAGCTGTTTTTT.

Points on this clone: The sample holds other DNA sequences that translate to the same CDR3. The CDR3 region is CASSYGGSTDTQYF. CDR3 DNA sequence: TGTGCCAGCAGTTACGGAGGGAGCACAGATACGCAGTATTTT. This sequence joins TRBV6-5 and TRBJ2-3; D possibly corresponds to TRBD2 (6 bases). Germline CDR1 is MNHEY and CDR2 is SVGAGI. The V and J ends lost 2 bases and 0 bases respectively, with 6 bases between them. CDR3 length: 14 residues.

Note on this clone: The sample carries other DNA sequences with the same CDR3. V gene TRBV6-5 combines with J gene TRBJ2-7; 9 bases agree with TRBD1. CDR3 length equals 15 residues. The V and J ends lost 0 bases and 0 bases, in that order; junction bases with no gene match: 0. Germline-derived CDR1 and CDR2 are MNHEY and SVGAGI. CDR3 DNA sequence: TGTGCCAGCAGTTACTCGGGACAGGGCTCCTACGAGCAGTACTTC. It yields the protein CASSYSGQGSYEQYF.

This chain uses TRBV24-1 with TRBJ1-1; 8 nucleotides line up with TRBD1. The V and J ends lost 6 bases and 1 base, in that order; junction bases with no gene match: 15. The germline V gene encodes CDR1 KGHDR and CDR2 SFDVKD. The CDR3 is 18 amino acids. CDR3 nucleotide sequence: TGTGCCACCAGTCCAGGGGGCGCGAGATCCCCCACGAACACTGAAGCTTTCTTT. Residues: CATSPGGARSPTNTEAFF.

The rearrangement uses TRBV5-4 and TRBJ1-2; D remains unclear. The V end was cut by 0 bases, the J end by 4 bases, with 4 bases between. The germline gives CDR1 SGHNT, CDR2 YYREEE (reference sequence). The CDR3 covers 12 residues. CDR3 sequence: CASSLDSYGYTF. In DNA form, the CDR3 reads TGTGCCAGCAGCTTGGATTCCTATGGCTACACCTTC. Full variable domain (remainder filled in from reference TRBV5-4 and TRBJ1-2): ETGVTQSPTHLIKTRGQQVTLRCSSQSGHNTVSWYQQALGQGPQFIFQYYREEENGRGNFPPRFSGLQFPNYSSELNVNALELDDSALYLCASSLDSYGYTFGSGTRLTVV.

Notes on this clone: The same CDR3 arises from other DNA sequences in this sample as well. The chain joins TRBV7-9 to TRBJ2-5; 11 bases are shared with TRBD2. Per the germline V gene, CDR1 is SEHNR and CDR2 is FQNEAQ (reference sequence). V was clipped by 3 bases and J by 3 bases; unmatched bases: 3. CDR3 length equals 15 residues. CDR3 in amino acids: CASSFPTSGEETQYF. In nucleotides, the CDR3 is TGTGCCAGCAGCTTTCCGACTAGCGGGGAAGAGACCCAGTACTTC. The full variable domain, with the rest looked up from reference TRBV7-9 and TRBJ2-5, is DTGVSQNPRHKITKRGQNVTFRCDPISEHNRLYWYRQTLGQGPEFLTYFQNEAQLEKSRLLSDRFSAERPKGSFSTLEIQRTEQGDSAMYLCASSFPTSGEETQYFGPGTRLLVL.

This chain uses TRBV5-1 with TRBJ1-4, with D uncertain. Trimming cost V 0 bases and J 0 bases, with 12 bases left between them. Germline CDR1 is SGHRS and CDR2 is YFSETQ. The CDR3 totals 17 residues. The CDR3 region is CASSLGPPSATNEKLFF. The DNA for the CDR3 is TGCGCCAGCAGCTTGGGCCCCCCGTCCGCAACTAATGAAAAACTGTTTTTT.

V gene TRBV12-3 or TRBV12-4 combines with J gene TRBJ2-2; D might be TRBD1 (6 bases). Trimming took 7 bases from V and 5 from J, leaving 11 bases between them. The CDR3 is 13 amino acids. The CDR3 region is CASILTGTGELFF. The CDR3, as DNA: TGTGCCAGCATCCTTACAGGGACCGGGGAGCTGTTTTTT.

The chain is built from TRBV5-1 and TRBJ2-7, with 9 bases aligning to TRBD1. The length of the CDR3 is 15 residues. J lost 2 bases, V lost 2 bases, and 5 bases had no gene match. Germline V lookup: CDR1 SGHRS, CDR2 YFSETQ. This CDR3 reads CASSLRTGDPYEQYF. The CDR3 DNA follows: TGCGCCAGCAGCTTAAGGACAGGGGATCCCTACGAGCAGTACTTC.

This chain connects TRBV3-1 (or the pseudogene TRBV3-2) to TRBJ2-2, with D possibly matching TRBD1 (6 bases). Germline V CDR1 and CDR2: LGHDT, YNNKEL (reference sequence). There are 16 residues in the CDR3. Trimming left V 0 bases short and J 4 bases short, with 12 bases between. The CDR3 bases are TGTGCCAGCAGCCAAGATCCAGGGGTGGGCACCGGGGAGCTGTTTTTT. Translated, it gives CASSQDPGVGTGELFF.

The chain recombines TRBV5-1 with TRBJ2-7; D not resolved. CDR3 length equals 14 residues. Germline CDR1 is SGHRS and CDR2 is YFSETQ. V lost 0 bases to trimming and J lost 3 bases, with 10 bases between them. CDR3 bases: TGCGCCAGCAGCTTGGACAGCCAGGTCTACGAGCAGTACTTC. Its translation is CASSLDSQVYEQYF.

About this clone itself: Since the CDR3 does not end with the conserved phenylalanine or tryptophan, this likely comes from a read error. The limits of the CDR3 on the DNA are not certain, so only TCRdb's listed CDR3 is given. The chain is built from TRBV6-2 or TRBV6-3 and TRBJ1-1. The germline V gene encodes CDR1 MNHEY and CDR2 SVGEGT. The CDR3 has 13 amino acids, counting both end residues. This CDR3 reads CASSSGSYTMKLY.

The chain recombines TRBV4-1 with TRBJ1-2, with a weak D call TRBD1 (5 bases). V was pared by 5 bases and J by 8 bases, with 21 bases between. Germline CDR1 reads MGHRA; CDR2 reads YSYEKL. This CDR3 spans 15 amino acids. In nucleotides, the CDR3 is TGCGCCAGCAGCATTGCCAGGGCCCCGGGGGGAGGCTACACCTTC. Residues: CASSIARAPGGGYTF.